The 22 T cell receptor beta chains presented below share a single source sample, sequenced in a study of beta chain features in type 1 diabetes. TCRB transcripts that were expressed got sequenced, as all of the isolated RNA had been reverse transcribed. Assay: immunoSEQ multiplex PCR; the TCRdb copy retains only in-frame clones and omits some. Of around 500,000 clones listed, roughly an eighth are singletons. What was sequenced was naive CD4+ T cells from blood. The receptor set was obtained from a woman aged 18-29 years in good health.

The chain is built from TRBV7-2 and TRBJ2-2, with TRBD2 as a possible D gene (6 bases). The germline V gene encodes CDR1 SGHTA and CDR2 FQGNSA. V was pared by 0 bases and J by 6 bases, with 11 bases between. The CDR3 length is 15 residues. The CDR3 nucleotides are TGTGCCAGCAGCTTAGCCGGGAGAGTGGCCGGGGAGCTGTTTTTT. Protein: CASSLAGRVAGELFF.

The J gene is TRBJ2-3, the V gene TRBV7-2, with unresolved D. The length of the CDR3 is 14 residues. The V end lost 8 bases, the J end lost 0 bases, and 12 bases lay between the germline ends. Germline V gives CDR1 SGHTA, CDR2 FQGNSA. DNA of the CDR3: TGTGCCAGCTTGTGGCGAATCAGCACAGATACGCAGTATTTT. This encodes CASLWRISTDTQYF.

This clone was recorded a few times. The CDR3 sequence is CASTTAGLTDTQYF. Written as DNA, the CDR3 is TGTGCCAGCACAACCGCGGGCCTCACAGATACGCAGTATTTT. V is TRBV6-6 and J is TRBJ2-3, with D perhaps TRBD2 (5 bases). The CDR3 runs 14 residues. The germline V gene encodes CDR1 MNHNY and CDR2 SVGAGI (reference sequence). Trimming pared 7 bases from V and 2 bases from J, leaving 13 bases between.

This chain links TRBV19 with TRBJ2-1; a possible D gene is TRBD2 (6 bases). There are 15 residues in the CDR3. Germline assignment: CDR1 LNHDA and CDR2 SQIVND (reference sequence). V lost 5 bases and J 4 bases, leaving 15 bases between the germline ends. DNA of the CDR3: TGTGCCAGTAGTCCTCCCGCGGGGCGTTACAATGAGCAGTTCTTC. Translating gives CASSPPAGRYNEQFF. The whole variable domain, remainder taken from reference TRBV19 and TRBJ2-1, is DGGITQSPKYLFRKEGQNVTLSCEQNLNHDAMYWYRQDPGQGLRLIYYSQIVNDFQKGDIAEGYSVSREKKESFPLTVTSAQKNPTAFYLCASSPPAGRYNEQFFGPGTRLTVL.

Written as DNA, the CDR3 is TGCGCCAGCAGCCAAGAATCAAGGGGGAGGGTTATGAACACTGAAGCTTTCTTT. This gives the protein CASSQESRGRVMNTEAFF. V usage is TRBV4-3 and J usage is TRBJ1-1; TRBD1 might be the D (6 bases). The CDR3 loop spans 18 amino acids. Germline V gene lookup returns CDR1 LGHNA and CDR2 YSLEER. V was trimmed by 0 bases and J by 0 bases, leaving 17 bases between them.

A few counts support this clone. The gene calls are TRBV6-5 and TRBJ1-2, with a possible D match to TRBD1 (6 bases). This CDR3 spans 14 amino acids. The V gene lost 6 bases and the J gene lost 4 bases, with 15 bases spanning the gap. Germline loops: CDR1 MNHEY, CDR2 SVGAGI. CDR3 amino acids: CASSYREGSYGYTF. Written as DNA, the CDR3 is TGTGCCAGCAGCTACAGGGAAGGGAGCTATGGCTACACCTTC.

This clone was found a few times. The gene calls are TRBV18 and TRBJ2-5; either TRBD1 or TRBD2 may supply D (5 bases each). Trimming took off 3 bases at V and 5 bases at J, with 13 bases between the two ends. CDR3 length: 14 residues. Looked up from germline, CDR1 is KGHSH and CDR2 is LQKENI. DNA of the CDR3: TGTGCCAGCTCACCTCGAAGGGGACGGGAGACCCAGTACTTC. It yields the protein CASSPRRGRETQYF.

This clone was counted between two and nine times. CDR3: CASRGAATDTQYF. The CDR3 nucleotides are TGTGCCAGCAGGGGAGCGGCAACAGATACGCAGTATTTT. J is TRBJ2-3 and V is TRBV6-5, with D possibly matching TRBD2 (5 bases). This CDR3 has 13 residues. The V and J ends lost 6 bases and 3 bases respectively, with 10 bases between them. Germline CDR1 MNHEY, CDR2 SVGAGI.

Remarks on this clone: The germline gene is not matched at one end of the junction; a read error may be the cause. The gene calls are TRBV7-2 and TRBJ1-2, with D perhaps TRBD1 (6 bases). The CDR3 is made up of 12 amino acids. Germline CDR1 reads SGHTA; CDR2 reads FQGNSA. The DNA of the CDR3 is TGTGCCAGCAGCCCCCTTGCGGGGACACTTCGCTTC. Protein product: CASSPLAGTLRF.

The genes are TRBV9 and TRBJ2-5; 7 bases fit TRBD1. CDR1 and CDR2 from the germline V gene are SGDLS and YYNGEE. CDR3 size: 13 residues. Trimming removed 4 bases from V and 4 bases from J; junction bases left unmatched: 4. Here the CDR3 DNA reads TGTGCCAGCAGCTCGGGACAGACAGAGACCCAGTACTTC. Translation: CASSSGQTETQYF.

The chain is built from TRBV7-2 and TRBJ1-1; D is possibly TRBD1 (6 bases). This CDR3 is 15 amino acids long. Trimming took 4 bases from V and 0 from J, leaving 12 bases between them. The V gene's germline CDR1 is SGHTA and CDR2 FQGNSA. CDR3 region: CASSSIQGMNTEAFF. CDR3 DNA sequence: TGTGCCAGCAGCTCGATACAGGGTATGAACACTGAAGCTTTCTTT.

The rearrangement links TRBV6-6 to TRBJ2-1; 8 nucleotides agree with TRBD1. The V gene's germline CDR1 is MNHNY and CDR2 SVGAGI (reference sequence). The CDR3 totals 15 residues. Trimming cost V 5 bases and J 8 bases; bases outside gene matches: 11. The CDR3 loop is CASSPLGTGSDEQFF. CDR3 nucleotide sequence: TGTGCCAGCAGTCCCCTAGGGACAGGTTCGGATGAGCAGTTCTTC.

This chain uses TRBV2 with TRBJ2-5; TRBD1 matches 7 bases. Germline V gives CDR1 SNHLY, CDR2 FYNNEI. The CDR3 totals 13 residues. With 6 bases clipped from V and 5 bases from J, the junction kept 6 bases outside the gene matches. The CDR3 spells CASSGQVRETQYF. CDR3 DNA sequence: TGTGCCAGCAGCGGACAGGTTCGGGAGACCCAGTACTTC.

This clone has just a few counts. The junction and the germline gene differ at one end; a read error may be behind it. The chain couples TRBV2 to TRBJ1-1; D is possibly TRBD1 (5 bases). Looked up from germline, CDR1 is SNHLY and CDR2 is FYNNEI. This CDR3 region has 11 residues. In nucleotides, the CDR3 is TGTGCCAGCAGGGAGACAGTTCCCGGGCCCTTT. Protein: CASRETVPGPF.

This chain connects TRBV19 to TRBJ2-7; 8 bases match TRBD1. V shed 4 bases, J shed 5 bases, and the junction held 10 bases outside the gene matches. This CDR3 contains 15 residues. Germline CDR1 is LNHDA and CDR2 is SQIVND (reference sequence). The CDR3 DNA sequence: TGTGCCAGTAGTACCCGGACAGGGACATTTGACGAGCAGTACTTC. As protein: CASSTRTGTFDEQYF.

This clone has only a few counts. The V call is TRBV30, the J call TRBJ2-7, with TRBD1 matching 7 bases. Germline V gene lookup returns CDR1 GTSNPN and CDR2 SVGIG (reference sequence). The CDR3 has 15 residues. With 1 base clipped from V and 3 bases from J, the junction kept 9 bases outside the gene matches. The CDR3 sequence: CAWSDGLRQGYEQYF. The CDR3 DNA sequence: TGTGCCTGGAGTGATGGTCTGAGACAGGGCTACGAGCAGTACTTC. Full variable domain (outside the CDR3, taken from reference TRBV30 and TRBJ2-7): SQTIHQWPATLVQPVGSPLSLECTVEGTSNPNLYWYRQAAGRGLQLLFYSVGIGQISSEVPQNLSASRPQDRQFILSSKKLLLSDSGFYLCAWSDGLRQGYEQYFGPGTRLTVT.

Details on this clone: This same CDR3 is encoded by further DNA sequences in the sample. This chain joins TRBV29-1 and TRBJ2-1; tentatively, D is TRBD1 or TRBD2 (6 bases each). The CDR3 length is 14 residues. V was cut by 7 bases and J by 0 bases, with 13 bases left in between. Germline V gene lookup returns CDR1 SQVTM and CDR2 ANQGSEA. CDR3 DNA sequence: TGCAGCGCTCGACGGGGGCCCTCCTACAATGAGCAGTTCTTC. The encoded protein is CSARRGPSYNEQFF.

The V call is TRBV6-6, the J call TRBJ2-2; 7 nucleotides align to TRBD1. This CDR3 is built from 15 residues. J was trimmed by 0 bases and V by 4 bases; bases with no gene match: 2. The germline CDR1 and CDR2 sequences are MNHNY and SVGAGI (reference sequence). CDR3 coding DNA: TGTGCCAGCAGTTTCGACAGGGCGAACACCGGGGAGCTGTTTTTT. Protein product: CASSFDRANTGELFF.

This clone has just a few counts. CDR3 protein: CASSRALAGEETQYF. The CDR3 DNA reads as TGTGCCAGCAGCCGCGCACTAGCGGGAGAAGAGACCCAGTACTTC. The chain carries TRBV7-3 and TRBJ2-5, with 11 positions matching TRBD2. CDR3 length: 15 amino acids. Germline V gene lookup returns CDR1 SGHTA and CDR2 FQGTGA. Trimming at V came to 5 bases and at J to 3 bases, leaving 5 bases not matched to a gene.

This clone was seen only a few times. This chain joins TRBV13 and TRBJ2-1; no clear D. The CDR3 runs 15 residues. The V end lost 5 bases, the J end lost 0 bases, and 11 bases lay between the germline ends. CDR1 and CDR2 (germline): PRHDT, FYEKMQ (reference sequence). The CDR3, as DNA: TGTGCCAGCAGCCCTAGGTCTTACTCCTACAATGAGCAGTTCTTC. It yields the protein CASSPRSYSYNEQFF.

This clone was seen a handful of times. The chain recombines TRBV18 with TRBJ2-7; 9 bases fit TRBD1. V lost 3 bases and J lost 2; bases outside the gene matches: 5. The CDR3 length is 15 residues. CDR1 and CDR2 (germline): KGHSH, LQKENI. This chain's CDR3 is CASSPRTGATYEQYV. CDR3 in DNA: TGTGCCAGCTCACCGAGGACAGGGGCAACCTACGAGCAGTACGTC.

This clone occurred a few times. The CDR3 sequence: CAWMGQGYEQYF. The CDR3 nucleotides are TGTGCCTGGATGGGACAGGGGTACGAGCAGTACTTC. The chain joins TRBV30 to TRBJ2-7; TRBD1 agrees at 10 bases. Germline V lookup: CDR1 GTSNPN, CDR2 SVGIG (reference sequence). V lost 4 bases and J lost 4; bases outside the gene matches: 1. There are 12 residues in the CDR3.